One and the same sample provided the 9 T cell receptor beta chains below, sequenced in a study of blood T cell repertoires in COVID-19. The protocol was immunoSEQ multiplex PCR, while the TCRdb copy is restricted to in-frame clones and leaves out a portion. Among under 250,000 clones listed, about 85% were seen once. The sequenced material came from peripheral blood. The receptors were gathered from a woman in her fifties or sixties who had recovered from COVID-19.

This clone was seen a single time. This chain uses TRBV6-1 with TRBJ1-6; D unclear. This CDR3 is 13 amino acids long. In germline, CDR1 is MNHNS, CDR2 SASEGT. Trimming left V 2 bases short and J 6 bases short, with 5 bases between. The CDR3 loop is CASSEYFNSPLHF. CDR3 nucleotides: TGTGCCAGCAGTGAATACTTTAATTCACCCCTCCACTTT.

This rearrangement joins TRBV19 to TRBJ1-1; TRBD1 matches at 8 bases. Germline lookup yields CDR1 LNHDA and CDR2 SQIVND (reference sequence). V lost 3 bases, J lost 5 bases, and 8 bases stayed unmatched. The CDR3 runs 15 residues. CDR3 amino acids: CASSILGTGWTEAFF. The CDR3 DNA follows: TGTGCCAGTAGTATTCTCGGGACAGGCTGGACTGAAGCTTTCTTT.

The chain's CDR3 is CASRLDSTSHGYTF. The CDR3 region has the DNA TGTGCCAGTAGACTTGACTCGACTTCGCATGGCTACACCTTC. This chain links TRBV19 with TRBJ1-2, with unresolved D. The V gene's germline CDR1 is LNHDA and CDR2 SQIVND (reference sequence). The CDR3 is 14 residues long. The V gene lost 6 bases and the J gene lost 6 bases, with 17 bases spanning the gap.

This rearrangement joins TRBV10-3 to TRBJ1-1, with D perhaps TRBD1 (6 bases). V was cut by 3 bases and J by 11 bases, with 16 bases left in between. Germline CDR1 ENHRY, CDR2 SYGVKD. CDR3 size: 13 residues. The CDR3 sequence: CAISDRGRPPAFF. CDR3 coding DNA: TGTGCCATCAGTGACAGGGGCCGACCACCGGCTTTCTTT.

The CDR3 DNA reads TGTGCCAGCAGCCAAACGGGCGGGGGGTACGAGCAGTACTTC. Protein: CASSQTGGGYEQYF. The chain joins TRBV4-2 to TRBJ2-7; 8 bases map to TRBD2. Germline trimming cut 2 bases from V and 4 bases from J; bases unmatched to any gene: 4. Germline values: CDR1 LGHNA, CDR2 YNFKEQ. The CDR3 runs to 14 residues.

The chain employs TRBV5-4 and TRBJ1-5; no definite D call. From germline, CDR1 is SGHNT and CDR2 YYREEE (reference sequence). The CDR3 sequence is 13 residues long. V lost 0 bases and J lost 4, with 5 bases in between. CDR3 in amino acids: CASSLAPNQPQHF. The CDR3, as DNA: TGTGCCAGCAGCTTGGCCCCGAATCAGCCCCAGCATTTT.

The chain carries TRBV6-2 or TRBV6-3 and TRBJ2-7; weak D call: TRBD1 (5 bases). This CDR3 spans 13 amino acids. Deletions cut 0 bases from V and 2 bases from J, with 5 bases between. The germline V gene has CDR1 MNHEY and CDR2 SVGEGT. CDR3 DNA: TGTGCCAGCAGTTACTCGGACACCTACGAGCAGTACTTC. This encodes CASSYSDTYEQYF.

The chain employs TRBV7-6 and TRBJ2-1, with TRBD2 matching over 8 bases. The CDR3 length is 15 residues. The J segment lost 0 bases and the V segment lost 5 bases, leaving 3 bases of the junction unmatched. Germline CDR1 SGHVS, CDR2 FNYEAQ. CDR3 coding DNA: TGTGCCAGCAGCGCAAGCGGGGGCTCCTACAATGAGCAGTTCTTC. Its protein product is CASSASGGSYNEQFF.

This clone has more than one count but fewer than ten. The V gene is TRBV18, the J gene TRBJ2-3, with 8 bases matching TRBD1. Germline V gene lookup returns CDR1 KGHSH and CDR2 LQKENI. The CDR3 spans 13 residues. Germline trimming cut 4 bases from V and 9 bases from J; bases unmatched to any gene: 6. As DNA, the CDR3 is TGTGCCAGCTCACAGGAACAGGGGGAAACGCAGTATTTT. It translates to CASSQEQGETQYF.